This T cell receptor beta chain appears in the sequencing data of a study of blood T cell repertoires in COVID-19. Here immunoSEQ multiplex PCR was the method, and the copy in TCRdb shows in-frame clones only, minus some. The sample has a few hundred thousand clones, approximately 86% seen once. Looked up from germline, CDR1 is LNHDA and CDR2 is SQIVND (reference sequence). Trimming cost V 3 bases and J 3 bases, with 14 bases left between them. CDR3 length: 16 amino acids. The sequenced sample was peripheral blood. This receptor was taken from an older woman with COVID-19, enrolled during active disease. The chain links TRBV19 to TRBJ2-2; D is perhaps TRBD1 (5 bases). The CDR3 protein is CASSILVRRDTGELFF. For the CDR3, the DNA is TGTGCCAGTAGTATCCTGGTTCGCAGGGACACCGGGGAGCTGTTTTTT.